The next 15 T cell receptor beta chains were all read from a single sample in a study of early T cells in non-severe SARS-CoV-2 infection. TCRdb recomputed calls from the 5' RACE reads with MiXCR, one row per CDR3 protein. The repertoire holds some 46,000 distinct CDR3 sequences, with about 5.7% as singletons. This specimen consisted of whole blood, obtained at baseline. These receptors all stem from an adult who was a healthcare worker with PCR-confirmed SARS-CoV-2 infection or an uninfected control (not recorded which).

The CDR3 coding sequence is TGTGCTAGTGGTTTGGTGATCTCCGGGGACACCGGGGAGCTGTTTTTT. This encodes CASGLVISGDTGELFF. J is TRBJ2-2 and V is TRBV12-5, with a possible D match to TRBD2 (5 bases). V lost 0 bases to trimming and J lost 3 bases, with 11 bases between them. Germline loops: CDR1 LGHNT, CDR2 FRNRAP. The CDR3 contains 16 residues.

In this sample, this clonotype turned up a few times. The V call is TRBV5-1, the J call TRBJ2-7; D is ambiguous. The CDR3 is 14 residues long. The V and J ends lost 4 bases and 2 bases respectively, with 13 bases between them. Germline V gene sequence: CDR1 SGHRS, CDR2 YFSETQ. Here the CDR3 DNA reads TGCGCCAGCAGCGTCGAGCAGACAACCTACGAGCAGTACTTC. Its translation is CASSVEQTTYEQYF. The whole variable domain, filled in from reference TRBV5-1 and TRBJ2-7, reads KAGVTQTPRYLIKTRGQQVTLSCSPISGHRSVSWYQQTPGQGLQFLFEYFSETQRNKGNFPGRFSGRQFSNSRSEMNVSTLELGDSALYLCASSVEQTTYEQYFGPGTRLTVT.

The chain links TRBV5-6 to TRBJ2-2; 10 nucleotides agree with TRBD1. Per germline, CDR1 SGHDT and CDR2 YYEEEE. V lost 4 bases and J lost 6; bases outside the gene matches: 12. The CDR3 is made up of 17 amino acids. CDR3 nucleotides: TGTGCCAGCAGCCAGGCCGGGACAGGGGACGTCGCCGGGGAGCTGTTTTTT. Protein sequence: CASSQAGTGDVAGELFF. Combining the CDR3 with reference TRBV5-6 and TRBJ2-2 gives the whole variable domain DAGVTQSPTHLIKTRGQQVTLRCSPKSGHDTVSWYQQALGQGPQFIFQYYEEEERQRGNFPDRFSGHQFPNYSSELNVNALLLGDSALYLCASSQAGTGDVAGELFFGEGSRLTVL.

The sample holds many counts of this clonotype. This chain connects TRBV7-9 to TRBJ1-6; TRBD1 might be the D (5 bases). V lost 3 bases and J lost 7, with 10 bases in between. This CDR3 spans 14 amino acids. The germline V gene encodes CDR1 SEHNR and CDR2 FQNEAQ (reference sequence). CDR3 sequence (DNA): TGTGCCAGCAGCTTCGGGGGGAAAAATTCACCCCTCCACTTT. Its protein product is CASSFGGKNSPLHF.

The chain is built from TRBV9 and TRBJ1-2; 8 positions match TRBD1. V shed 4 bases and J 1 base; nucleotides not matched to a gene: 6. Germline CDR1 and CDR2: SGDLS and YYNGEE. The CDR3 spans 15 residues. The DNA of the CDR3 is TGTGCCAGCAGCTACCGACAGGGGTTTAACTATGGCTACACCTTC. Translated: CASSYRQGFNYGYTF. Full variable domain (outside the CDR3, taken from reference TRBV9 and TRBJ1-2): DSGVTQTPKHLITATGQRVTLRCSPRSGDLSVYWYQQSLDQGLQFLIQYYNGEERAKGNILERFSAQQFPDLHSELNLSSLELGDSALYFCASSYRQGFNYGYTFGSGTRLTVV.

Ten or more counts support this clonotype. The chain joins TRBV7-9 to TRBJ2-1; 7 bases align to TRBD2. CDR3 size: 18 residues. Germline assignment: CDR1 SEHNR and CDR2 FQNEAQ (reference sequence). V gave up 6 bases and J gave up 0 bases; unmatched junction bases: 14. This CDR3 reads CASSHGGNQRGSYNEQFF. The CDR3 coding sequence is TGTGCCAGCAGTCACGGGGGGAACCAAAGAGGCTCCTACAATGAGCAGTTCTTC.

This clonotype has more than one count but fewer than ten. The V and J genes are TRBV11-2 and TRBJ2-1; D is uncertain. Germline lookup yields CDR1 SGHAT and CDR2 FQNNGV. The CDR3 is made up of 12 amino acids. V was clipped by 0 bases and J by 9 bases, with 6 bases between them. Written as DNA, the CDR3 is TGTGCCAGCAGCTTAGAATGGGGTGAGCAGTTCTTC. Translating gives CASSLEWGEQFF.

This clonotype was recorded many times. The rearrangement links TRBV6-5 to TRBJ2-1, with D unresolved. The CDR3 extends over 14 amino acids. The germline V gene has CDR1 MNHEY and CDR2 SVGAGI. The V and J ends lost 5 bases and 0 bases respectively, with 8 bases between them. This chain's CDR3 is CASSITASYNEQFF. The CDR3 bases are TGTGCCAGCAGTATTACAGCCTCCTACAATGAGCAGTTCTTC.

This clonotype was detected ten times or more. The rearrangement joins TRBV28 to TRBJ1-2; D remains unclear. Germline CDR1 reads MDHEN; CDR2 reads SYDVKM. There are 14 residues in the CDR3. V lost 6 bases to trimming and J lost 9 bases, with 20 bases between them. As DNA, the CDR3 is TGTGCCAGCAGCCCAAGTTGGGCCCTACGTAGCTACACCTTC. Protein sequence: CASSPSWALRSYTF.

This clonotype was found a few times. The V gene is TRBV4-1, the J gene TRBJ2-5; TRBD1 is a possible D gene (6 bases). Germline V gives CDR1 MGHRA, CDR2 YSYEKL. V was pared by 3 bases and J by 9 bases, with 14 bases between. The CDR3 sequence is 13 residues long. The DNA for the CDR3 is TGCGCCAGCAGCCAGGGGACGGGACAACCCCAGTACTTC. Protein product: CASSQGTGQPQYF.

This clonotype was recorded at least ten times. The CDR3 DNA follows: TGTGCCAGCAGCCCTCGCCCCCAAGCGGGGATTACCTATTTT. Protein: CASSPRPQAGITYF. The V call is TRBV7-2, the J call TRBJ2-3; 7 bases are a match to TRBD2. The CDR3 runs to 14 residues. Looked up from germline, CDR1 is SGHTA and CDR2 is FQGNSA. J gave up 15 bases and V 5 bases, and 17 bases lay outside the gene matches.

This clonotype has ten or more counts. The chain combines TRBV29-1 with TRBJ2-5; D call uncertain. Germline V CDR1 and CDR2: SQVTM, ANQGSEA. This CDR3 is 11 amino acids long. Trimming shortened V by 7 bases and J by 5 bases, and 11 bases separated the two germline ends. DNA of the CDR3: TGCAGCGGTGGGATGGGGGAGACCCAGTACTTC. This translates into CSGGMGETQYF.

This clonotype has more than one count but fewer than ten. The V call is TRBV2, the J call TRBJ2-3; D ambiguous. Germline CDR1 is SNHLY and CDR2 is FYNNEI. V shed 4 bases and J shed 1 base, with 9 bases lying between them. The CDR3 runs 14 residues. The CDR3 sequence: CASSAPRGTDTQYF. For the CDR3, the DNA is TGTGCCAGCAGTGCTCCTCGCGGCACAGATACGCAGTATTTT.

At least ten counts were recorded for this clonotype. The gene calls are TRBV20-1 and TRBJ1-2; a possible D gene is TRBD1 (6 bases). This CDR3 spans 12 amino acids. CDR1 and CDR2 (germline): DFQATT, SNEGSKA (reference sequence). Trimming cost V 6 bases and J 7 bases, with 15 bases left between them. CDR3 nucleotide sequence: TGCAGTGCGAGAACGGACAGATCTGGCTACACCTTC. As protein: CSARTDRSGYTF.

J is TRBJ2-1 and V is TRBV5-5, with D possibly being TRBD2 (6 bases). The germline gives CDR1 SGHKS, CDR2 YYEKEE (reference sequence). The CDR3 extends over 16 amino acids. Between the trimmed V and J ends, which lost 3 bases and 2 bases, there was a span of 15 bases. The CDR3 DNA follows: TGTGCCAGCAGCTACCGACTAGTAGCGACCTACAATGAGCAGTTCTTC. Protein sequence: CASSYRLVATYNEQFF.